These T cell receptor beta chains were read from a single sample in a study of blood T cell repertoires in COVID-19. Profiled with immunoSEQ multiplex PCR; TCRdb holds only in-frame clones, not every one. This table has about 440,000 clones, roughly 91% appearing once. Material: peripheral blood. The receptors originated from a woman aged 30 to 39 with acute or convalescent COVID-19. CDR3s include the opening cysteine and the closing phenylalanine or tryptophan. Fields, in order: D gene, clone size, J gene, V gene, CDR3 protein, CDR3 DNA. A D gene is named only where the DNA matches it firmly. Clone size appears in some rows only: once, few, many, or a class for an expanded clone.

NA,NA,TRBJ1-3,TRBV7-6,CASSPSVLPSSGNTIYF,TGTGCCAGCAGCCCTTCCGTTCTTCCCTCCTCTGGAAACACCATATATTTT
TRBD1,NA,TRBJ1-5,TRBV4-1,CASSQNPSDRGLQPQHF,TGCGCCAGCAGCCAAAACCCATCCGACAGGGGGCTTCAGCCCCAGCATTTT
TRBD1,NA,TRBJ2-7,TRBV28,CASSLDRARSYEQYF,TGTGCCAGCAGTTTAGACAGGGCCCGAAGCTACGAGCAGTACTTC
TRBD2,NA,TRBJ2-7,TRBV5-1,CASSLGLAGTVTPEQYF,TGCGCCAGCAGCTTGGGACTAGCGGGTACCGTCACGCCCGAGCAGTACTTC
TRBD2,NA,TRBJ2-1,TRBV27,CASSASGGAAYNEQFF,TGTGCCAGCAGTGCGAGCGGGGGGGCTGCCTACAATGAGCAGTTCTTC
TRBD1,once,TRBJ1-3,TRBV9,CASSLSTGGSGNTIYF,TGTGCCAGCAGCTTATCGACAGGGGGCAGTGGAAACACCATATATTTT
NA,NA,TRBJ2-7,TRBV14,CASSQVGRAVEQYF,TGTGCCAGCAGCCAAGTGGGCAGGGCCGTGGAGCAGTACTTC
TRBD2,NA,TRBJ2-3,TRBV5-1,CASSLISGGPASTDTQYF,TGCGCCAGCAGCTTGATTAGCGGGGGCCCCGCGAGCACAGATACGCAGTATTTT
NA,few,TRBJ2-7,TRBV7-2,CASSLDRFYEQYF,TGTGCCAGCAGCTTAGACAGATTCTACGAGCAGTACTTC
TRBD2,NA,TRBJ2-7,TRBV2,CASRERLAGVGEQYF,TGTGCCAGCAGGGAACGACTAGCGGGGGTGGGGGAGCAGTACTTC
NA,once,TRBJ1-6,TRBV2,CASTGTRNSPLHF,TGTGCCAGTACCGGGACACGGAATTCACCCCTCCACTTT
NA,NA,TRBJ1-5,TRBV19,CASKKTGDPYQPQHF,TGTGCCAGTAAAAAAACGGGGGATCCATATCAGCCCCAGCATTTT
TRBD2,NA,TRBJ2-1,TRBV10-1,CASSSGGAVDEQFF,TGCGCCAGCAGTAGCGGGGGGGCCGTTGATGAGCAGTTCTTC
NA,NA,TRBJ2-3,TRBV9,CASSPQGRGAWGTQYF,TGTGCCAGCAGCCCTCAAGGCCGGGGGGCATGGGGTACGCAGTATTTT
NA,NA,TRBJ2-2,TRBV18,CASSLGSGTGELFF,TGTGCCAGCTCACTAGGATCGGGAACCGGGGAGCTGTTTTTT
NA,NA,TRBJ2-7,TRBV18,CASSINPSDEQYF,TGTGCCAGCTCAATAAATCCATCGGACGAGCAGTACTTC
NA,NA,TRBJ2-1,TRBV27,CASSLEAGFGEQFF,TGTGCCAGCAGTTTAGAGGCGGGGTTCGGTGAGCAGTTCTTC
TRBD1,NA,TRBJ2-3,TRBV18,CASSPFTGTTGLDTQYF,TGTGCCAGCTCCCCATTTACAGGAACGACAGGGCTTGATACGCAGTATTTT
TRBD2,NA,TRBJ2-1,TRBV6-2/TRBV6-3,CASSYSGGGNEQFF,TGTGCCAGCAGCTATTCGGGAGGAGGGAATGAGCAGTTCTTC
TRBD1,once,TRBJ2-7,TRBV6-5,CASRQPSGGGEQYF,TGTGCCAGCAGGCAACCATCAGGGGGCGGCGAGCAGTACTTC
TRBD1,NA,TRBJ1-6,TRBV11-2,CASSSTGDNSPLHF,TGTGCCAGCAGCTCAACAGGGGATAATTCACCCCTCCACTTT
TRBD1,NA,TRBJ2-7,TRBV18,CASSSTQDRGGEQYF,TGTGCCAGCTCCTCAACGCAGGACAGGGGCGGTGAGCAGTACTTC
NA,NA,TRBJ1-5,TRBV2,CASSSNRDQPQHF,TGTGCCAGCAGTTCTAACAGAGATCAGCCCCAGCATTTT
NA,NA,TRBJ2-1,TRBV7-3,CASSLLPSSYNEQFF,TGTGCCAGCAGCTTACTGCCTAGCTCCTACAATGAGCAGTTCTTC
TRBD1,NA,TRBJ1-2,TRBV6-5,CASSGDSAFYGYTF,TGTGCCAGCTCGGGGGACAGCGCCTTCTATGGCTACACCTTC
NA,NA,TRBJ1-5,TRBV6-1,CASSEVRGYQPQHF,TGTGCCAGCAGTGAAGTAAGGGGATATCAGCCCCAGCATTTT